This entry lists 24 T cell receptor beta chains sequenced from one sample in a study of T cell responses to AZD1222 COVID-19 vaccine. Produced via immunoSEQ multiplex PCR; TCRdb's table is partial and in-frame only. The sample includes 75,000 to 95,000 clones, about 88% of them seen just once. Here the sequenced sample was peripheral blood, taken on day 0 of AZD1222 vaccination. These TCRs come from an adult in good health.

The J gene is TRBJ2-2, the V gene TRBV19; D remains ambiguous. V lost 7 bases, J lost 6 bases, and 9 bases lay in between. The CDR3 sequence is 12 residues long. Germline V lookup: CDR1 LNHDA, CDR2 SQIVND (reference sequence). The DNA for the CDR3 is TGTGCCAGTACCCGGTCCGCCGGGGAGCTGTTTTTT. It encodes CASTRSAGELFF.

V gene TRBV7-9 combines with J gene TRBJ2-7; 10 bases are a match to TRBD1. This CDR3 region has 15 residues. Trimming removed 4 bases from V and 5 bases from J; junction bases left unmatched: 8. From germline, CDR1 is SEHNR and CDR2 FQNEAQ (reference sequence). CDR3 amino acids: CASSSPGTGVNEQYF. The CDR3 region has the DNA TGTGCCAGCAGCTCGCCCGGGACAGGGGTAAACGAGCAGTACTTC.

This sequence joins TRBV7-9 and TRBJ1-4; D remains ambiguous. CDR3 length equals 15 residues. Between the trimmed V and J ends, which lost 5 bases and 5 bases, there was a span of 15 bases. Germline loops: CDR1 SEHNR, CDR2 FQNEAQ (reference sequence). CDR3 sequence reads: CASSPYGSPNEKLFF. The DNA of the CDR3 is TGTGCCAGCAGCCCCTATGGGTCGCCGAATGAAAAACTGTTTTTT. The full variable domain, its missing parts supplied by reference TRBV7-9 and TRBJ1-4, is DTGVSQNPRHKITKRGQNVTFRCDPISEHNRLYWYRQTLGQGPEFLTYFQNEAQLEKSRLLSDRFSAERPKGSFSTLEIQRTEQGDSAMYLCASSPYGSPNEKLFFGSGTQLSVL.

In this sample, this clone turned up once. The chain employs TRBV12-3 or TRBV12-4 and TRBJ2-7, with D uncertain. The CDR3 runs to 13 residues. V lost 6 bases, J lost 0 bases, and 9 bases lay in between. CDR3 in DNA: TGTGCCAGCAGCGGCGTCCTCTCCTACGAGCAGTACTTC. Translated, it gives CASSGVLSYEQYF.

The sample holds one count of this clone. The chain is built from TRBV3-1 (or the pseudogene TRBV3-2) and TRBJ1-6, with TRBD1 identical over 12 bases. CDR1 is LGHDT, CDR2 YNNKEL, per germline (reference sequence). V lost 5 bases to trimming and J lost 9 bases; unmatched junction nucleotides: 8. This CDR3 spans 16 amino acids. The DNA for the CDR3 is TGTGCCAGCAGCGCTCACGGGACAGGGGGCATTTCACCCCTCCACTTT. Encoded protein: CASSAHGTGGISPLHF.

The rearrangement joins TRBV21-1 to TRBJ1-4; the D call TRBD1 from the table was never checked on the DNA. TRBV21-1 is deemed a pseudogene. CDR3 size: 14 residues. CDR3 in amino acids: CASSVGTGEEKLFF. CDR3 DNA: TGTGCCAGCAGCGTTGGGACAGGGGAGGAAAAACTGTTTTTT.

This chain uses TRBV19 with TRBJ2-5, with 9 bases aligning to TRBD1. Germline V lookup: CDR1 LNHDA, CDR2 SQIVND (reference sequence). V gave up 5 bases and J gave up 6 bases; unmatched junction bases: 4. CDR3 length equals 13 residues. As DNA, the CDR3 is TGTGCCAGTAGTGGGGGACAGGGTAAGACCCAGTACTTC. Amino acid sequence: CASSGGQGKTQYF.

V is TRBV9 and J is TRBJ1-2; D is undetermined. The germline CDR1 and CDR2 sequences are SGDLS and YYNGEE. The CDR3 covers 15 residues. With 4 bases removed from V and 5 bases from J, the gap between germline ends came to 18 bases. CDR3 in amino acids: CASSPRSGILYGYTF. The CDR3, as DNA: TGTGCCAGCAGCCCCCGTTCAGGCATCCTTTATGGCTACACCTTC.

The rearrangement uses TRBV5-5 and TRBJ1-5; 7 nucleotides align to TRBD1. Germline values: CDR1 SGHKS, CDR2 YYEKEE (reference sequence). The CDR3 length is 15 residues. V gave up 0 bases and J gave up 6 bases; unmatched junction bases: 6. The CDR3: CASSLGGTVGQPQHF. The CDR3 DNA reads TGTGCCAGCAGCTTGGGGGGGACAGTAGGTCAGCCCCAGCATTTT.

The genes are TRBV7-2 and TRBJ2-3; TRBD1 agrees at 8 bases. Germline V gene lookup returns CDR1 SGHTA and CDR2 FQGNSA. V lost 1 base, J lost 1 base, and 4 bases stayed unmatched. This CDR3 region has 16 residues. Here the CDR3 DNA reads TGTGCCAGCAGCTTAGGCAGGGGGCTCGGCACAGATACGCAGTATTTT. This codes for CASSLGRGLGTDTQYF.

This rearrangement joins TRBV27 to TRBJ1-5, with D hard to call. CDR1 and CDR2 from the germline V gene are MNHEY and SMNVEV (reference sequence). There are 15 residues in the CDR3. Trimming pared 6 bases from V and 0 bases from J, leaving 12 bases between. DNA for the CDR3: TGTGCCAGCAGCCATGATCGATATAGCAATCAGCCCCAGCATTTT. Translated: CASSHDRYSNQPQHF.

This clone showed up just a few times. The chain has TRBV29-1 and TRBJ2-7, with D tentatively TRBD2 (5 bases). The CDR3 runs to 15 residues. From germline, CDR1 is SQVTM and CDR2 ANQGSEA. V lost 6 bases to trimming and J lost 7 bases, with 25 bases between them. The CDR3 loop is CSVAPSENTGGEQYF. CDR3 bases: TGCAGCGTCGCACCCTCGGAAAATACGGGCGGGGAGCAGTACTTC.

V gene TRBV7-3 combines with J gene TRBJ1-2; tentative D call: TRBD1 (5 bases). Trimming removed 5 bases at V and 1 base at J, with 8 bases between. The CDR3 runs to 13 residues. Germline V gene data show CDR1 as SGHTA and CDR2 as FQGTGA. CDR3 protein: CASSRGVNYGYTF. In DNA, the CDR3 is TGTGCCAGCAGCCGGGGGGTTAACTATGGCTACACCTTC.

This chain connects TRBV28 to TRBJ1-1; no reliable D call. V lost 3 bases and J 1 base, leaving 3 bases between the germline ends. The CDR3 contains 12 residues. Germline CDR1 and CDR2: MDHEN and SYDVKM. The CDR3 sequence is CASSFSNTEAFF. The CDR3 region has the DNA TGTGCCAGCAGTTTTTCGAACACTGAAGCTTTCTTT.

The rearrangement joins TRBV12-3 or TRBV12-4 to TRBJ1-2, with D possibly matching TRBD1 (6 bases). This CDR3 is 13 amino acids long. V dropped 6 bases and J dropped 7 bases, with 15 bases sitting between them. Written as DNA, the CDR3 is TGTGCCAGCAGCTGGACAGATTTCCCTGGCTACACCTTC. It is translated as CASSWTDFPGYTF.

The chain employs TRBV7-9 and TRBJ2-5, with D possibly TRBD1 on 6 matching bases. CDR1 SEHNR and CDR2 FQNEAQ come from the germline V gene (reference sequence). Trimming took off 1 base at V and 10 bases at J, with 10 bases between the two ends. The CDR3 extends over 12 amino acids. DNA of the CDR3: TGTGCCAGCAGCTTAGTCGCCAGGGGCCAGTACTTC. Translating it yields CASSLVARGQYF. The variable domain in full, completed from reference TRBV7-9 and TRBJ2-5, reads DTGVSQNPRHKITKRGQNVTFRCDPISEHNRLYWYRQTLGQGPEFLTYFQNEAQLEKSRLLSDRFSAERPKGSFSTLEIQRTEQGDSAMYLCASSLVARGQYFGPGTRLLVL.

The rearrangement joins TRBV19 to TRBJ2-7; D is unresolved. This CDR3 is 14 amino acids long. Deletions cut 4 bases from V and 1 base from J, with 11 bases between. The V gene's germline CDR1 is LNHDA and CDR2 SQIVND (reference sequence). CDR3 bases: TGTGCCAGTAGTACAGTCCGGCAGTCCTACGAGCAGTACTTC. Encoded protein: CASSTVRQSYEQYF.

V and J are TRBV6-5 and TRBJ2-2; weak D call: TRBD2 (5 bases). Germline V gives CDR1 MNHEY, CDR2 SVGAGI. Trimming removed 6 bases at V and 5 bases at J, with 10 bases between. The CDR3 consists of 13 residues. This chain's CDR3 is CASSLGGTGELFF. CDR3 nucleotides: TGTGCCAGCAGCCTTGGAGGAACCGGGGAGCTGTTTTTT.

This clone was detected a few times. The chain combines TRBV19 with TRBJ2-1; D call uncertain. Per the germline V gene, CDR1 is LNHDA and CDR2 is SQIVND (reference sequence). The V gene lost 4 bases and the J gene lost 5 bases, with 9 bases spanning the gap. The CDR3 is 13 amino acids. The CDR3 DNA sequence: TGTGCCAGTAGTAGTGGCAGCCACAATGAGCAGTTCTTC. Translated: CASSSGSHNEQFF.

This clone was seen just once. The rearrangement links TRBV5-1 to TRBJ1-4; 7 positions match TRBD1. The trim removed 7 bases at V and 3 bases at J, leaving 9 bases unmatched. The CDR3 is 15 amino acids. Germline V lookup: CDR1 SGHRS, CDR2 YFSETQ. This chain's CDR3 is CASRSTGQSNEKLFF. Written as DNA, the CDR3 is TGCGCCAGCCGTTCAACGGGACAGTCTAATGAAAAACTGTTTTTT.

The chain recombines TRBV5-1 with TRBJ2-5; TRBD1 matches at 11 bases. The V and J ends lost 0 bases and 7 bases, in that order; junction bases with no gene match: 8. Germline CDR1 is SGHRS and CDR2 is YFSETQ. The CDR3 runs 16 residues. CDR3 nucleotide sequence: TGCGCCAGCAGCTTGGGGTGGACAGGGGGCGCTGGGACCCAGTACTTC. Translated, it gives CASSLGWTGGAGTQYF.

The chain couples TRBV29-1 to TRBJ1-1; D remains unclear. The ends were cut back, 4 bases at V and 1 base at J, with 7 bases in the middle. The CDR3 extends over 12 amino acids. CDR1 is SQVTM, CDR2 ANQGSEA, per germline. CDR3 amino acids: CSVGPGNTEAFF. The CDR3 DNA reads TGCAGCGTTGGCCCAGGGAACACTGAAGCTTTCTTT. Supplemented by reference TRBV29-1 and TRBJ1-1, the full variable domain reads SAVISQKPSRDICQRGTSLTIQCQVDSQVTMMFWYRQQPGQSLTLIATANQGSEATYESGFVIDKFPISRPNLTFSTLTVSNMSPEDSSIYLCSVGPGNTEAFFGQGTRLTVV.

In its sample, this clone was seen once. The chain uses TRBV6-4 and TRBJ1-6; D ambiguous. The CDR3 has 13 residues. From germline, CDR1 is MRHNA and CDR2 SNTAGT. V shed 0 bases and J shed 7 bases, with 4 bases lying between them. The CDR3 reads CASSDSHNSPLHF. CDR3 nucleotides: TGTGCCAGCAGTGACTCCCACAATTCACCCCTCCACTTT.

The gene calls are TRBV19 and TRBJ1-5; 7 nucleotides line up with TRBD1. CDR3 length: 20 amino acids. The germline V gene has CDR1 LNHDA and CDR2 SQIVND (reference sequence). With 4 bases clipped from V and 0 bases from J, the junction kept 18 bases outside the gene matches. The CDR3 nucleotides are TGTGCCAGTAGTAAGGGGGGCTTGGGGACAGAGGTTTATAGCAATCAGCCCCAGCATTTT. Protein sequence: CASSKGGLGTEVYSNQPQHF.